These T cell receptor beta chains were read from a single sample in a study of blood T cell repertoires in COVID-19. Here immunoSEQ multiplex PCR was the method, and the copy in TCRdb shows in-frame clones only, minus some. The table shows roughly 80,000 clones, with approximately 78% occurring only once. Source material: peripheral blood. The receptors were sampled from a human donor in a cohort sampled during active COVID-19. Both conserved end residues are part of each CDR3. The D gene is left open where the match is weak. Expanded clones are given a class, and other clones once, few, many or no size at all.

j_call: TRBJ1-2
d_call: TRBD1
v_call: TRBV6-5
clone_size: NA
cdr3_nt: TGTGCCAGCAGCATCGACAGGGTCCGAGGCTACACCTTC
cdr3_aa: CASSIDRVRGYTF

j_call: TRBJ2-7
d_call: TRBD1
v_call: TRBV7-8
clone_size: few
cdr3_nt: TGTGCCAGCAGCTCCCGACAGGGGGCGCCCGTCTACGAGCAGTACTTC
cdr3_aa: CASSSRQGAPVYEQYF

j_call: TRBJ1-1
d_call: TRBD1
v_call: TRBV19
clone_size: NA
cdr3_nt: TGTGCCAGTAGCGACAGGGGGAACACTGAAGCTTTCTTT
cdr3_aa: CASSDRGNTEAFF

j_call: TRBJ1-5
d_call: TRBD1
v_call: TRBV12-5
clone_size: NA
cdr3_nt: TGTGCTACCCGACAGGGTAGCAATCAGCCCCAGCATTTT
cdr3_aa: CATRQGSNQPQHF

j_call: TRBJ1-1
d_call: TRBD1
v_call: TRBV7-9
clone_size: many
cdr3_nt: TGTGCCAGCAGCTACTTCTCCGGGACAGAGGCTTTCTTT
cdr3_aa: CASSYFSGTEAFF

j_call: TRBJ1-2
d_call: NA
v_call: TRBV2
clone_size: NA
cdr3_nt: TGTGCCAGCAGTGAGGAAGGGGATGAATATGGCTACACCTTC
cdr3_aa: CASSEEGDEYGYTF

j_call: TRBJ2-3
d_call: TRBD2
v_call: TRBV5-4
clone_size: NA
cdr3_nt: TGTGCCAGCAGCTTGAGCCTAGCGGGGGGCCGCACAGATACGCAGTATTTT
cdr3_aa: CASSLSLAGGRTDTQYF

j_call: TRBJ1-5
d_call: NA
v_call: TRBV30
clone_size: NA
cdr3_nt: TGTGCCTGGAGTGTAATCGGCAATCAGCCCCAGCATTTT
cdr3_aa: CAWSVIGNQPQHF

j_call: TRBJ2-5
d_call: NA
v_call: TRBV5-8
clone_size: NA
cdr3_nt: TGTGCCAGCAGCCCCACCGAGGGGGCTGGGGGGGAGACCCAGTACTTC
cdr3_aa: CASSPTEGAGGETQYF

j_call: TRBJ1-2
d_call: NA
v_call: TRBV10-2
clone_size: few
cdr3_nt: TGCGCCACCCCCTCTCGGGGAGGCTATGGCTACACCTTC
cdr3_aa: CATPSRGGYGYTF

j_call: TRBJ2-2
d_call: NA
v_call: TRBV9
clone_size: medium-sized
cdr3_nt: TGTGCCAGCAGCGCACTCACCGGGGAGCTGTTTTTT
cdr3_aa: CASSALTGELFF

j_call: TRBJ1-1
d_call: NA
v_call: TRBV7-3
clone_size: NA
cdr3_nt: TGTGCCAGCAGCGTTCAGGGGAGCGCTGAAGCTTTCTTT
cdr3_aa: CASSVQGSAEAFF

j_call: TRBJ1-1
d_call: TRBD1
v_call: TRBV12-3/TRBV12-4
clone_size: few
cdr3_nt: TGTGCCACGGGACAGGGCAACACTGAAGCTTTCTTT
cdr3_aa: CATGQGNTEAFF

j_call: TRBJ2-1
d_call: NA
v_call: TRBV11-2
clone_size: NA
cdr3_nt: TGTGCCAGCAGCTCAACTAGTTCGGATGAGCAGTTCTTC
cdr3_aa: CASSSTSSDEQFF

j_call: TRBJ1-1
d_call: NA
v_call: TRBV18
clone_size: NA
cdr3_nt: TGTGCCAGCTCACCCCTCCCGAGTTTGAACACTGAAGCTTTCTTT
cdr3_aa: CASSPLPSLNTEAFF

j_call: TRBJ1-1
d_call: TRBD1
v_call: TRBV5-5
clone_size: NA
cdr3_nt: TGTGCCAGCCTTGTACAGGGGGACGCTGAAGCTTTCTTT
cdr3_aa: CASLVQGDAEAFF

j_call: TRBJ1-2
d_call: TRBD1
v_call: TRBV30
clone_size: NA
cdr3_nt: TGTGCCTGGAGTGTTGGGGGACAGGGGAACTATGGCTACACCTTC
cdr3_aa: CAWSVGGQGNYGYTF

j_call: TRBJ2-7
d_call: NA
v_call: TRBV5-1
clone_size: NA
cdr3_nt: TGCGCCAGCACAATAGAGGCGGGCTACGAGCAGTACTTC
cdr3_aa: CASTIEAGYEQYF

j_call: TRBJ2-5
d_call: TRBD2
v_call: TRBV5-1
clone_size: NA
cdr3_nt: TGCGCCAGCAGGGGAGGGAGTGAGACCCAGTACTTC
cdr3_aa: CASRGGSETQYF

j_call: TRBJ1-1
d_call: NA
v_call: TRBV7-3
clone_size: NA
cdr3_nt: TGTGCCAGCAGCCCGGACATGGACACTGAAGCTTTCTTT
cdr3_aa: CASSPDMDTEAFF

j_call: TRBJ2-1
d_call: TRBD2
v_call: TRBV5-1
clone_size: NA
cdr3_nt: TGCGCCAGCAGCTTGGGGACTAGCCCGGATGAGCAGTTCTTC
cdr3_aa: CASSLGTSPDEQFF

j_call: TRBJ2-7
d_call: TRBD1
v_call: TRBV6-1
clone_size: NA
cdr3_nt: TGTGCCAGCAGTGAACGGGCAGGGGGTCGCGAGCAGTACTTC
cdr3_aa: CASSERAGGREQYF

j_call: TRBJ2-3
d_call: NA
v_call: TRBV6-5
clone_size: NA
cdr3_nt: TGTGCCAGCAGCCCAGCGAGCACAGATACGCAGTATTTT
cdr3_aa: CASSPASTDTQYF

j_call: TRBJ1-1
d_call: NA
v_call: TRBV18
clone_size: few
cdr3_nt: TGTGCCAGCTCACCACGACCAGGGGTGTCGGGCACTGAAGCTTTCTTT
cdr3_aa: CASSPRPGVSGTEAFF

j_call: TRBJ2-2
d_call: TRBD1
v_call: TRBV5-1
clone_size: NA
cdr3_nt: TGCGCCAGCAGCGTGGACAGGGGGAACACCGGGGAGCTGTTTTTT
cdr3_aa: CASSVDRGNTGELFF

j_call: TRBJ2-2
d_call: NA
v_call: TRBV9
clone_size: NA
cdr3_nt: TGTGCCAGCACCAAAACGAGGGAAGGAAACACCGGGGAGCTGTTTTTT
cdr3_aa: CASTKTREGNTGELFF

j_call: TRBJ1-4
d_call: NA
v_call: TRBV4-1
clone_size: NA
cdr3_nt: TGCGCCAGCAGCCAAGATCTTTGGAGGGGAACTAATGAAAAACTGTTTTTT
cdr3_aa: CASSQDLWRGTNEKLFF

j_call: TRBJ2-7
d_call: NA
v_call: TRBV5-1
clone_size: NA
cdr3_nt: TGCGCCAGCAGCCCCTCAGACTGGCATTCGGCGGAGCAGTACTTC
cdr3_aa: CASSPSDWHSAEQYF

j_call: TRBJ1-1
d_call: NA
v_call: TRBV29-1
clone_size: NA
cdr3_nt: TGCAGCGTTTATATGACAGTTATGAACACTGAAGCTTTCTTT
cdr3_aa: CSVYMTVMNTEAFF

j_call: TRBJ2-6
d_call: NA
v_call: TRBV7-3
clone_size: NA
cdr3_nt: TGTGCCAGCAGCTTAATGGGAGAGGCCAACGTCCTGACTTTC
cdr3_aa: CASSLMGEANVLTF

j_call: TRBJ1-6
d_call: TRBD1
v_call: TRBV19
clone_size: NA
cdr3_nt: TGTGCCAGTAGGAGGGACAGGGAAAATTCACCCCTCCACTTT
cdr3_aa: CASRRDRENSPLHF

j_call: TRBJ1-2
d_call: TRBD1
v_call: TRBV2
clone_size: NA
cdr3_nt: TGTGCCAGCAGCTTAGACAGGGGGGGCGGCTACACCTTC
cdr3_aa: CASSLDRGGGYTF

j_call: TRBJ2-2
d_call: TRBD1
v_call: TRBV7-3
clone_size: once
cdr3_nt: TGTGCCAGCAGCTTAGGGACAGGGATAGCCACCGGGGAGCTGTTTTTT
cdr3_aa: CASSLGTGIATGELFF

j_call: TRBJ2-7
d_call: TRBD1
v_call: TRBV7-3
clone_size: few
cdr3_nt: TGTGCCAGCAGCACGCAGACAGGGAGCGAGCAGTACTTC
cdr3_aa: CASSTQTGSEQYF

j_call: TRBJ1-2
d_call: NA
v_call: TRBV4-1
clone_size: NA
cdr3_nt: TGCGCCAGCAGCCAAGATTCGGCAGGTGGAAGGTCTAACTATGGCTACACCTTC
cdr3_aa: CASSQDSAGGRSNYGYTF

j_call: TRBJ2-6
d_call: NA
v_call: TRBV20-1
clone_size: NA
cdr3_nt: TGCAGTGCTAGTCCTTTAGCGATCTCTGGGGCCAACGTCCTGACTTTC
cdr3_aa: CSASPLAISGANVLTF

j_call: TRBJ1-5
d_call: NA
v_call: TRBV20-1
clone_size: NA
cdr3_nt: TGCAGTGCTAGTCGGGGAAGTGCGGGACAGCCCCAGCATTTT
cdr3_aa: CSASRGSAGQPQHF

j_call: TRBJ1-1
d_call: NA
v_call: TRBV5-5
clone_size: NA
cdr3_nt: TGTGCCAGCAGTGCCCAGGGCAACACTGAAGCTTTCTTT
cdr3_aa: CASSAQGNTEAFF

j_call: TRBJ2-6
d_call: NA
v_call: TRBV14
clone_size: NA
cdr3_nt: TGTGCCAGCAGCCAAGGGCTCTCTGGGGCCAACGTCCTGACTTTC
cdr3_aa: CASSQGLSGANVLTF

j_call: TRBJ2-2
d_call: NA
v_call: TRBV3-1/TRBV3-2
clone_size: few
cdr3_nt: TGTGCCAGCAGCCACCGGACAGCCGGGGAGCTGTTTTTT
cdr3_aa: CASSHRTAGELFF

j_call: TRBJ2-1
d_call: NA
v_call: TRBV5-1
clone_size: NA
cdr3_nt: TGCGCCAGCAGCTTGATGGCATCCTACAATGAGCAGTTCTTC
cdr3_aa: CASSLMASYNEQFF

j_call: TRBJ1-6
d_call: NA
v_call: TRBV5-1
clone_size: NA
cdr3_nt: TGCGCCAGCAGCACCCCTCCAGGGCCGCCTAATTCACCCCTCCACTTT
cdr3_aa: CASSTPPGPPNSPLHF

j_call: TRBJ1-6
d_call: NA
v_call: TRBV2
clone_size: NA
cdr3_nt: TGTGCCAGTGAGCGGGTTTTTGGTTCACCCCTCCACTTT
cdr3_aa: CASERVFGSPLHF